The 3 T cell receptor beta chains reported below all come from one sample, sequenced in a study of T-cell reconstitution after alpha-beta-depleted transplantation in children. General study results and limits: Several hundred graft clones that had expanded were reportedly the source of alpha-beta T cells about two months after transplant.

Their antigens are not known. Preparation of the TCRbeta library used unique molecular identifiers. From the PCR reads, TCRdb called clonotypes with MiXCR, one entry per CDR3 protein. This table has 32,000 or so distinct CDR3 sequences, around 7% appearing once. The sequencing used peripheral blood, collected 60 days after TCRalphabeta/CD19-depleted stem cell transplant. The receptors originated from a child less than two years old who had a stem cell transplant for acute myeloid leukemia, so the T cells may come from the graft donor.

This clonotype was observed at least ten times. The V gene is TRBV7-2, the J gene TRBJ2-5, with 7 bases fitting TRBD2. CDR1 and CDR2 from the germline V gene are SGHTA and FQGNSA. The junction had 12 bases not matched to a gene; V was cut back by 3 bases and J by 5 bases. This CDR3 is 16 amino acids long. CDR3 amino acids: CASSLGRGRAVETQYF. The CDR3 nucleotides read TGTGCCAGCAGCTTGGGCCGCGGGAGAGCGGTCGAGACCCAGTACTTC.

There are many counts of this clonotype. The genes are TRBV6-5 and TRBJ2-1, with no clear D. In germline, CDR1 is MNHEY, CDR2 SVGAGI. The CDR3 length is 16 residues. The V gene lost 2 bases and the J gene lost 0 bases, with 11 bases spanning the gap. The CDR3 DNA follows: TGTGCCAGCAGTTACGTTGCTGCGAGCTCCTACAATGAGCAGTTCTTC. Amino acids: CASSYVAASSYNEQFF.

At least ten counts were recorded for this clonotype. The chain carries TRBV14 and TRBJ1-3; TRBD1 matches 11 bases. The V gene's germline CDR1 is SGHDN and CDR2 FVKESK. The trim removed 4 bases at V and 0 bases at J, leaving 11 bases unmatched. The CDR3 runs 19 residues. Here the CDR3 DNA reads TGTGCCAGCAGCCGAACCGGGACAGGGGGTCGAAGCTCTGGAAACACCATATATTTT. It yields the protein CASSRTGTGGRSSGNTIYF.